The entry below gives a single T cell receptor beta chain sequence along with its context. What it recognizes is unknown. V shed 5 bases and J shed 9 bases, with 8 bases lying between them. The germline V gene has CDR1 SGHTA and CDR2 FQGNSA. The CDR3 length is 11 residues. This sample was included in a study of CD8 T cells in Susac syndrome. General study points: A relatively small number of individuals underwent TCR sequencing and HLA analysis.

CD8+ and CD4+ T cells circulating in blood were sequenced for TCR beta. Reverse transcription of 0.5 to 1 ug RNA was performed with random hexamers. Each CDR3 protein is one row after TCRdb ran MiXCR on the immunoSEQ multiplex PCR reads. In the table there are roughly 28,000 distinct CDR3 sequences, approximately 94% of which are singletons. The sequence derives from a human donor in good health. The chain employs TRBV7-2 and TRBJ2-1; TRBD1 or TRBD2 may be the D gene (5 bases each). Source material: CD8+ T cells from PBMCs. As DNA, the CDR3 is TGTGCCAGCAGCCGGGGCCGTGAGCAGTTCTTC. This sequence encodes CASSRGREQFF.